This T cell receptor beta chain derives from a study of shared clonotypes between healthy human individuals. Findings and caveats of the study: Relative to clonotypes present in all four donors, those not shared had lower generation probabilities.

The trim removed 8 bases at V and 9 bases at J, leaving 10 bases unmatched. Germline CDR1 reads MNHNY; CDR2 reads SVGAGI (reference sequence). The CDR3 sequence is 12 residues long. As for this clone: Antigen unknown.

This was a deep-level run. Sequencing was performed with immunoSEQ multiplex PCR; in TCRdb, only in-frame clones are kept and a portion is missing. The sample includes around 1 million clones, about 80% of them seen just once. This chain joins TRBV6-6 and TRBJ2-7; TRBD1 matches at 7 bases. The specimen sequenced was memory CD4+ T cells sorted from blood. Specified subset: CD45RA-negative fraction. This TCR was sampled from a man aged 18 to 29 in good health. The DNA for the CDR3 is TGTGCCAGCGCTGAGGGGGCCACAGGGCAGTACTTC. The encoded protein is CASAEGATGQYF.